The text below deals with one T cell receptor (beta chain). The antigen is undetermined. Data came from immunoSEQ multiplex PCR; TCRdb stores just in-frame clones and leaves some out. In the table there are approximately 130,000 clones, more than 85% of which are singletons. These data belong to a study of T cell responses to AZD1222 COVID-19 vaccine. Study-level points and caveats: Increases in Spike-specific TCR breadth and depth were seen after two AZD1222 doses. Females made up more of the donors, who were largely white British, and clonal diversity may have come out too low.

Germline loops: CDR1 SGHRS, CDR2 YFSETQ. This CDR3 spans 14 amino acids. Trimming left V 5 bases short and J 1 base short, with 11 bases between. This receptor was obtained from an adult in good health. Here the sequenced sample was peripheral blood, taken on day 0 of AZD1222 vaccination. The genes are TRBV5-1 and TRBJ2-3; maybe TRBD1 (5 bases). This chain's CDR3 is CASRRKGGTDTQYF. CDR3 DNA sequence: TGCGCCAGCAGACGGAAAGGGGGCACAGATACGCAGTATTTT.